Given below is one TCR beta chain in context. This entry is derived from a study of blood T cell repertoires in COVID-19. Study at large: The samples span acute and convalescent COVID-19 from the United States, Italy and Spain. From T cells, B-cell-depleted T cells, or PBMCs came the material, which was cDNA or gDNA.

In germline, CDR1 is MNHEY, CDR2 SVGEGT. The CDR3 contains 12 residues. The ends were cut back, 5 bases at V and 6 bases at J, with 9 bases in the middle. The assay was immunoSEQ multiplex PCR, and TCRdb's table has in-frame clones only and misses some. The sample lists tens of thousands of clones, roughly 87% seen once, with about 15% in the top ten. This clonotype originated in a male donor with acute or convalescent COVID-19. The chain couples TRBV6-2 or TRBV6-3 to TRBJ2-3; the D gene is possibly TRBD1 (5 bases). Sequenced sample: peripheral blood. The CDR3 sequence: CASSIQGDTQYF. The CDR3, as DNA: TGTGCCAGCAGTATCCAGGGCGATACGCAGTATTTT.